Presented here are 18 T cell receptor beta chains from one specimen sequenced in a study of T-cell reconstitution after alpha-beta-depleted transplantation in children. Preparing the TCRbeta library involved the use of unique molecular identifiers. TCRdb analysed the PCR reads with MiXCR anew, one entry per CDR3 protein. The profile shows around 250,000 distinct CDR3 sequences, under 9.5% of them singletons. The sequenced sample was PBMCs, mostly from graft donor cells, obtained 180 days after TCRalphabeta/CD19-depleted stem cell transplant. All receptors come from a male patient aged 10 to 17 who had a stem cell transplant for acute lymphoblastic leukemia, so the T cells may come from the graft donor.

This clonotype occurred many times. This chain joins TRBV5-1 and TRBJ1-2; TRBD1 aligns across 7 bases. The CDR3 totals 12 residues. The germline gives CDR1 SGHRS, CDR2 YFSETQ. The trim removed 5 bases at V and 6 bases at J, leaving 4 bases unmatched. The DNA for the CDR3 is TGCGCCAGCAGTCACGACAGGGATGGCTACACCTTC. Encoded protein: CASSHDRDGYTF.

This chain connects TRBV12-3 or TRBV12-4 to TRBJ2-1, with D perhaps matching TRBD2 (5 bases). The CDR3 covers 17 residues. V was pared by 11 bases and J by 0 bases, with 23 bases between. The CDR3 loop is CAFSSVLASSSYNEQFF. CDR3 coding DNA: TGTGCCTTCAGTAGCGTTCTAGCCTCTTCCTCCTACAATGAGCAGTTCTTC.

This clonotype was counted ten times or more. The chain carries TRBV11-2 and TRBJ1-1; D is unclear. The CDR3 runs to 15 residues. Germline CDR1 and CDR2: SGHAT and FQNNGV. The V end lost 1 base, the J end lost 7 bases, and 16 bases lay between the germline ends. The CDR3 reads CASSLVWADRNEAFF. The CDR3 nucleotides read TGTGCCAGCAGCTTAGTATGGGCGGATCGGAATGAAGCTTTCTTT.

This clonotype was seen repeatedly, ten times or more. The CDR3 sequence is CASSPGRGYNEQFF. As DNA, the CDR3 is TGCGCCAGCAGCCCTGGCCGGGGATACAATGAGCAGTTCTTC. The rearrangement joins TRBV5-1 to TRBJ2-1; weak D call: TRBD2 (5 bases). V dropped 4 bases and J dropped 4 bases, with 12 bases sitting between them. Germline lookup yields CDR1 SGHRS and CDR2 YFSETQ. This CDR3 spans 14 amino acids.

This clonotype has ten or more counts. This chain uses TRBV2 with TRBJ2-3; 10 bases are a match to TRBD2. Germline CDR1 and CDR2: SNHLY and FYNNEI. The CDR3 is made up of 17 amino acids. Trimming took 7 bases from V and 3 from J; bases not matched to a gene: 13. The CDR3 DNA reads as TGTGCCAGCACCTTCAATCCTAGCGGGAGTAGGACAGATACGCAGTATTTT. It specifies CASTFNPSGSRTDTQYF.

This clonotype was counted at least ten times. CDR3 sequence: CATSVGAYQETQYF. CDR3 coding DNA: TGTGCCACCAGTGTAGGGGCCTACCAAGAGACCCAGTACTTC. The rearrangement links TRBV15 to TRBJ2-5, with D perhaps TRBD1 (5 bases). The CDR3 is 14 amino acids. V was clipped by 6 bases and J by 0 bases, with 11 bases between them. Germline values: CDR1 LNHNV, CDR2 YYDKDF (reference sequence).

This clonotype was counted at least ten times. This CDR3 reads CASRGGYEQYF. Written as DNA, the CDR3 is TGCGCCAGCAGAGGAGGCTACGAGCAGTACTTC. The V gene is TRBV5-1, the J gene TRBJ2-7, with D tentatively TRBD2 (5 bases). V lost 5 bases to trimming and J lost 3 bases, with 6 bases between them. Germline V gene lookup returns CDR1 SGHRS and CDR2 YFSETQ. CDR3 length: 11 residues.

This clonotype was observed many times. The CDR3 is CASRRTENRGARFF. CDR3 in DNA: TGTGCCAGTAGGAGGACCGAGAATAGGGGAGCTCGATTCTTC. The V call is TRBV19, the J call TRBJ2-1; TRBD1 or TRBD2 may be the D gene (5 bases each). Deletions cut 6 bases from V and 16 bases from J, with 25 bases between. Germline V CDR1 and CDR2: LNHDA, SQIVND (reference sequence). The CDR3 runs 14 residues.

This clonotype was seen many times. CDR3 bases: TGTGCCACCAGCGCCGGGACTCCCAGCACAGATACGCAGTATTTT. This sequence encodes CATSAGTPSTDTQYF. V is TRBV24-1 and J is TRBJ2-3; tentatively, D is TRBD2 (6 bases). The germline gives CDR1 KGHDR, CDR2 SFDVKD. Trimming left V 7 bases short and J 0 bases short, with 13 bases between. This CDR3 has 15 residues.

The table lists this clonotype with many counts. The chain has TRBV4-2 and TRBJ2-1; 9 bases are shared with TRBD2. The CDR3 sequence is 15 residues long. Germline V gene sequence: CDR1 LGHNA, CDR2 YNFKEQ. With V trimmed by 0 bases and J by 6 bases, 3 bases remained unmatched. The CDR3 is CASSQDSLAGNEQFF. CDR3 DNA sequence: TGTGCCAGCAGCCAAGATTCACTAGCGGGCAATGAGCAGTTCTTC.

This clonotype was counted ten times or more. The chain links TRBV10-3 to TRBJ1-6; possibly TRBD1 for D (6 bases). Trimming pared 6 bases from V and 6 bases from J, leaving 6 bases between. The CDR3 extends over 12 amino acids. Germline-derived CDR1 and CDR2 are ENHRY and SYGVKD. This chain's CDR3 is CAIRQGNSPLHF. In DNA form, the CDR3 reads TGTGCCATCAGACAGGGTAATTCACCCCTCCACTTT.

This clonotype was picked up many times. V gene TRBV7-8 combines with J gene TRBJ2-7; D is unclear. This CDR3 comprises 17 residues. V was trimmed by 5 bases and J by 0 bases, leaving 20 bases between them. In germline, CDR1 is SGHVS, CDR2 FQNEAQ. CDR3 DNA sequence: TGTGCCAGCAGCCCCATCAGCTTGACAATCTACTCCTACGAGCAGTACTTC. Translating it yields CASSPISLTIYSYEQYF.

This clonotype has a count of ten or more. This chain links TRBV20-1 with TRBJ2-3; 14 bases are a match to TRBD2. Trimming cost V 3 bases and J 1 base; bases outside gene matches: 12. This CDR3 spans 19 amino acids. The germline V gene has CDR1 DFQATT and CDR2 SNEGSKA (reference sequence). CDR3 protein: CSASSSPTSGRDGTDTQYF. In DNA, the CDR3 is TGCAGTGCTAGTTCCAGTCCGACTAGCGGGAGGGACGGCACAGATACGCAGTATTTT.

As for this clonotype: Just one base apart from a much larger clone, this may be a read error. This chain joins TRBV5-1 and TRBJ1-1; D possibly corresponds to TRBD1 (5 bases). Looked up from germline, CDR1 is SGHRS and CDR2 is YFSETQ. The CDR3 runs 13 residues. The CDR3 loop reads CGSSLGVQGEAFF. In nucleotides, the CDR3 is TGCGGCAGCAGCTTGGGGGTTCAGGGTGAAGCTTTCTTT.

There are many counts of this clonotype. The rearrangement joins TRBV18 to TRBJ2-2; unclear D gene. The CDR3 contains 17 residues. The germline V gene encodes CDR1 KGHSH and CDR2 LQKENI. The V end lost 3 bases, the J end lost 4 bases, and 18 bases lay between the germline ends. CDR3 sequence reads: CASSPSRGQDFTGELFF. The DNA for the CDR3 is TGTGCCAGCTCACCGTCTAGAGGTCAGGATTTCACCGGGGAGCTGTTTTTT.

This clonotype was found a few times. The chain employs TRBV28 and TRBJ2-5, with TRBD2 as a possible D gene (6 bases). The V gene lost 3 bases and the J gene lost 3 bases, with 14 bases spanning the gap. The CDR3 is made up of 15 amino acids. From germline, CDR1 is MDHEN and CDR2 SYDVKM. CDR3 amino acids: CASSLNGRGEETQYF. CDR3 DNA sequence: TGTGCCAGCAGTTTGAACGGGAGAGGAGAAGAGACCCAGTACTTC.

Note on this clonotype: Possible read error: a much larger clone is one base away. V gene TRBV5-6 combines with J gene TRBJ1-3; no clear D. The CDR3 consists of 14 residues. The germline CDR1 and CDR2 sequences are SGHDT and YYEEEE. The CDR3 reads CASSLSPLGNTLYF. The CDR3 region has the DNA TGTGCCAGCAGCTTGAGCCCCCTTGGAAACACCTTATATTTT.

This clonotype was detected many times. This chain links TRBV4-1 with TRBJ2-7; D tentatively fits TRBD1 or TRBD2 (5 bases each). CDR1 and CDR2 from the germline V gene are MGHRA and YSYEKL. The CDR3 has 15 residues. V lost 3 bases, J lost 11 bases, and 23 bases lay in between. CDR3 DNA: TGCGCCAGCAGCCAGAGGGGCCAGGAGGACCGCCCCGAGTACTTC. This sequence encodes CASSQRGQEDRPEYF.